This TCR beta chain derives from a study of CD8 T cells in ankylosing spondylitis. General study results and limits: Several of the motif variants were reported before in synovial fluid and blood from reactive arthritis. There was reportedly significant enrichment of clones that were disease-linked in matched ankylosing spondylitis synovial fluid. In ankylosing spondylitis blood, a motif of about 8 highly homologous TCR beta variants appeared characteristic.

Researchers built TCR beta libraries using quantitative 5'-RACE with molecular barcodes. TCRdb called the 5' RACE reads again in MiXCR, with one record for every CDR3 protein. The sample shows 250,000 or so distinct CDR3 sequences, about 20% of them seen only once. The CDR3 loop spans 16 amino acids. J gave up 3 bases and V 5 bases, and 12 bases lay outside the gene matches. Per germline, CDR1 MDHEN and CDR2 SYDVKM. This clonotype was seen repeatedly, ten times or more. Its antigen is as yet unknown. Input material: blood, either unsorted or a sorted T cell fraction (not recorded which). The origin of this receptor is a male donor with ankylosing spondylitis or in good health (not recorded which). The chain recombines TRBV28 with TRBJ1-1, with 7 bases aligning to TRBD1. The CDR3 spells CASSPLTGDRDTEAFF. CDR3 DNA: TGTGCCAGCAGTCCGCTAACAGGGGATCGGGACACTGAAGCTTTCTTT.